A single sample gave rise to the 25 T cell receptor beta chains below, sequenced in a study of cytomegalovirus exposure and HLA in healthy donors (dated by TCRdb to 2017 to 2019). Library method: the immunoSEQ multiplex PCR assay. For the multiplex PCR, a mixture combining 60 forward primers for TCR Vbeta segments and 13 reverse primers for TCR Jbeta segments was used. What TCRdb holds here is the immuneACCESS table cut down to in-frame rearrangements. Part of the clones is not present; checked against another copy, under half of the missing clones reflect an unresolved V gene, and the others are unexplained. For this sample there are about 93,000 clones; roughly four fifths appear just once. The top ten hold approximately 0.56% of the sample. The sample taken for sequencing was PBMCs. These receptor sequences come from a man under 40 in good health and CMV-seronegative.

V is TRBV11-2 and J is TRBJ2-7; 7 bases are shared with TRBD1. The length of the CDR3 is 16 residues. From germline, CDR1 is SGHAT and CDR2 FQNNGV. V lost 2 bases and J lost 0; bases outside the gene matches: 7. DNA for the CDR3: TGTGCCAGCAGCTTACGAACCGGGACAGCCTCCTACGAGCAGTACTTC. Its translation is CASSLRTGTASYEQYF.

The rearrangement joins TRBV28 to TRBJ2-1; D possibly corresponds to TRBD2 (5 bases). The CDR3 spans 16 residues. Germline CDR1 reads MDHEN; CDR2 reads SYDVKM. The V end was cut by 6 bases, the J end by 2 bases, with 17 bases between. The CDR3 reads CASSSLGVRAYNEQFF. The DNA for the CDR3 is TGTGCCAGCAGCTCGCTCGGGGTTCGCGCCTACAATGAGCAGTTCTTC.

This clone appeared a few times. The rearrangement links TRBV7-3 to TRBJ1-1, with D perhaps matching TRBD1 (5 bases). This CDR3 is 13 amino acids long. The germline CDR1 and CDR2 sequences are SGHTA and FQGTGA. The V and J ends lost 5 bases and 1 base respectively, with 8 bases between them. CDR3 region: CASSTDKNTEAFF. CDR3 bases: TGTGCCAGCAGCACGGACAAGAACACTGAAGCTTTCTTT.

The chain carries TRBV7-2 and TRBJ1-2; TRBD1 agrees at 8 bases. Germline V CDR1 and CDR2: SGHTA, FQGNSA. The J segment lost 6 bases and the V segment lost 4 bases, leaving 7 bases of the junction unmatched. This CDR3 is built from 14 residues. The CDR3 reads CASSYLDRGDGYTF. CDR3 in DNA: TGTGCCAGCAGCTACCTCGACAGGGGAGATGGCTACACCTTC.

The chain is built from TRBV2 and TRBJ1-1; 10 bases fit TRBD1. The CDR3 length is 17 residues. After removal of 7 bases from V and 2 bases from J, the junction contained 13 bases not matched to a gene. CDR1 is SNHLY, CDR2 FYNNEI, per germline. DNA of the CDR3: TGTGCCAGCAAAAAGACAGGGGGCGAAGTGGTTAACACTGAAGCTTTCTTT. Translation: CASKKTGGEVVNTEAFF.

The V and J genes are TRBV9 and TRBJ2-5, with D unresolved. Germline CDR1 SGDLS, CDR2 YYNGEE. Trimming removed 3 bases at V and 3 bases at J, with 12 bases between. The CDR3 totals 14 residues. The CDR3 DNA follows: TGTGCCAGCAGCGCCGGAGCCTACAAAGAGACCCAGTACTTC. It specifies CASSAGAYKETQYF.

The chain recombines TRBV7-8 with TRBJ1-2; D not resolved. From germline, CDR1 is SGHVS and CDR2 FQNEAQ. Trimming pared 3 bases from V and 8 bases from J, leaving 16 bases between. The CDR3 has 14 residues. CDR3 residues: CASSLVGEGAGYTF. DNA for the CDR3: TGTGCCAGCAGCTTGGTCGGGGAGGGCGCGGGCTACACCTTC.

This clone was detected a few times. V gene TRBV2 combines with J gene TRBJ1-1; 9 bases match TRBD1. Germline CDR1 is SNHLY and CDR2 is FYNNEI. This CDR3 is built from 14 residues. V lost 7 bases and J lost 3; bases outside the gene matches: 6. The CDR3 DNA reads TGTGCCAGCACCTTGGGACAGGGCTACACTGAAGCTTTCTTT. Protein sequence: CASTLGQGYTEAFF.

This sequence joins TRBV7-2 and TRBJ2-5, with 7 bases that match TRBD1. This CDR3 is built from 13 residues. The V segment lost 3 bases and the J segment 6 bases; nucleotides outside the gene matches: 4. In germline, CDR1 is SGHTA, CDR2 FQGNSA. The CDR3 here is CASSFDREQTQYF. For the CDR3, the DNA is TGTGCCAGCAGCTTCGACAGGGAACAGACCCAGTACTTC.

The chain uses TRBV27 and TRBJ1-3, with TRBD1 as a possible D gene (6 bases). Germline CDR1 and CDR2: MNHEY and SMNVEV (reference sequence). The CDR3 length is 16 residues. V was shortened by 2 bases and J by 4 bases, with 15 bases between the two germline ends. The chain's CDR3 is CASSLDRPDVGNTIYF. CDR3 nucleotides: TGTGCCAGCAGTTTAGACAGGCCGGACGTCGGAAACACCATATATTTT.

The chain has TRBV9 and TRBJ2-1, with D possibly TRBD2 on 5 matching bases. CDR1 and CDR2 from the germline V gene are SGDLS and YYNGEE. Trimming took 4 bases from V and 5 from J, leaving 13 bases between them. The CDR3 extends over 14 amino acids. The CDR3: CASSISGINNEQFF. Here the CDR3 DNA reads TGTGCCAGCAGCATAAGCGGTATAAACAATGAGCAGTTCTTC.

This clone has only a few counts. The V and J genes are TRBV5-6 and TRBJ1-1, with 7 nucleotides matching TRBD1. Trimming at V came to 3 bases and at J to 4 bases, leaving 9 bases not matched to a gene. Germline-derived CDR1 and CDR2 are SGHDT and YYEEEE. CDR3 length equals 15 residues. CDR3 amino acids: CASSSNRGGITEAFF. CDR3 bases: TGTGCCAGCAGCTCTAACAGGGGCGGGATCACTGAAGCTTTCTTT.

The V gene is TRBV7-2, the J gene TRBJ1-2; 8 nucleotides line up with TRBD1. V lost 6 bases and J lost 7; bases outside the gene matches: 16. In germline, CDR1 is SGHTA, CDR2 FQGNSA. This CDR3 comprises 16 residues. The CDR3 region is CASRRPGTGRLFGYTF. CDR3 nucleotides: TGTGCCAGCAGGCGCCCGGGGACAGGCCGGCTCTTTGGCTACACCTTC. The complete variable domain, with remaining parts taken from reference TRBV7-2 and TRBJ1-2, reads GAGVSQSPSNKVTEKGKDVELRCDPISGHTALYWYRQSLGQGLEFLIYFQGNSAPDKSGLPSDRFSAERTGGSVSTLTIQRTQQEDSAVYLCASRRPGTGRLFGYTFGSGTRLTVV.

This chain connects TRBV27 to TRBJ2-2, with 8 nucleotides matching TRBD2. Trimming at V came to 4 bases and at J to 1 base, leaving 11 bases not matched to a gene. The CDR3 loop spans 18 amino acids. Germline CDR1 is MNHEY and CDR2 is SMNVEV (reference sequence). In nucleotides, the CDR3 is TGTGCCAGCAGTTCCGGGGGGGTACCGGGACAGAACACCGGGGAGCTGTTTTTT. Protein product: CASSSGGVPGQNTGELFF.

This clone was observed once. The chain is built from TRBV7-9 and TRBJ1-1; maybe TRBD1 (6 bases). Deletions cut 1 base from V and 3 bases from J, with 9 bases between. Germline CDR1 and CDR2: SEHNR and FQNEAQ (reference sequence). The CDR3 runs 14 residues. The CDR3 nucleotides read TGTGCCAGCAGCTTAGGACAGGTCCACACTGAAGCTTTCTTT. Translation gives CASSLGQVHTEAFF.

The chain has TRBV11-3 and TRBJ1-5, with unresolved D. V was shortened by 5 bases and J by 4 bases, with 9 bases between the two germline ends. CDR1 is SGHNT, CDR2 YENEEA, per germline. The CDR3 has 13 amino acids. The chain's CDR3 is CASSLAENQPQHF. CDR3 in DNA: TGTGCCAGCAGCCTTGCGGAGAATCAGCCCCAGCATTTT.

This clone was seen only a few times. The CDR3 loop is CAISGSNGGEAFF. The CDR3 nucleotides read TGTGCCATCAGTGGAAGTAATGGGGGGGAAGCTTTCTTT. The chain carries TRBV10-3 and TRBJ1-1, with a weak D call TRBD1 (5 bases). V lost 4 bases to trimming and J lost 8 bases, with 14 bases between them. This CDR3 is 13 amino acids long. Per germline, CDR1 ENHRY and CDR2 SYGVKD.

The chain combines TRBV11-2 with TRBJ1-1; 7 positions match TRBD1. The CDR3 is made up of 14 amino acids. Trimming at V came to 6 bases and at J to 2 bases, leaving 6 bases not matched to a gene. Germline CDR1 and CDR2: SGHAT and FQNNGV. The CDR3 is CASSPGGSNTEAFF. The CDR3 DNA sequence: TGTGCCAGCAGTCCAGGGGGGAGTAACACTGAAGCTTTCTTT.

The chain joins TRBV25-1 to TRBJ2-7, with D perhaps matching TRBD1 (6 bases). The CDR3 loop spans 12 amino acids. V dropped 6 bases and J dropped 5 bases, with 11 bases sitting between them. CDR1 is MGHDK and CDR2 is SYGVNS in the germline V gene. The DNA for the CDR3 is TGTGCCAGCAGCTCAGGGGTCCACGAGCAGTACTTC. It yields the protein CASSSGVHEQYF.

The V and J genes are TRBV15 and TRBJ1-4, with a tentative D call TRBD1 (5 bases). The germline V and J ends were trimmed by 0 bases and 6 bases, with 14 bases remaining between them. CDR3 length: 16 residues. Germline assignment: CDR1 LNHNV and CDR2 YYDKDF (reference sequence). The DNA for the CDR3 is TGTGCCACCAGCAGAGATCCTCCGGGGGGGGATGAAAAACTGTTTTTT. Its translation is CATSRDPPGGDEKLFF.

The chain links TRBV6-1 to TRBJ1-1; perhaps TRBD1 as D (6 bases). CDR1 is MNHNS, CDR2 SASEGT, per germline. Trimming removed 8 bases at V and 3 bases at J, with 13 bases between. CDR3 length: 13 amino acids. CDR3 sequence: CASAPHRDTEAFF. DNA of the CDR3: TGTGCCAGCGCGCCACACAGGGACACTGAAGCTTTCTTT.

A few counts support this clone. The CDR3 bases are TGCGCCAGCAGCCAAGCATGGCAGGGTGAAGCTTTCTTT. Translation gives CASSQAWQGEAFF. The chain uses TRBV4-1 and TRBJ1-1, with D possibly matching TRBD1 (5 bases). Trimming took 1 base from V and 7 from J, leaving 10 bases between them. The CDR3 is 13 amino acids. Germline V gene data show CDR1 as MGHRA and CDR2 as YSYEKL.

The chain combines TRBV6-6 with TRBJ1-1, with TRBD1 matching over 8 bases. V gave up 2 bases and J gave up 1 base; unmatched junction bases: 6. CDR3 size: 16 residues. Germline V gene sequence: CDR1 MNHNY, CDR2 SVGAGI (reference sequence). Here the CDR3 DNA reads TGTGCCAGCAGTTACCCGGATGGACAGGGGAACACTGAAGCTTTCTTT. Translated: CASSYPDGQGNTEAFF.

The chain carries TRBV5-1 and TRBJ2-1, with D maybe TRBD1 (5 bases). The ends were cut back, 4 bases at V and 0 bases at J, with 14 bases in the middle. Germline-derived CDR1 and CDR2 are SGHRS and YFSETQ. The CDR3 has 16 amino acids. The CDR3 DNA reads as TGCGCCAGCAGCCAGTTACAGGTCCGCTCCTACAATGAGCAGTTCTTC. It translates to CASSQLQVRSYNEQFF.

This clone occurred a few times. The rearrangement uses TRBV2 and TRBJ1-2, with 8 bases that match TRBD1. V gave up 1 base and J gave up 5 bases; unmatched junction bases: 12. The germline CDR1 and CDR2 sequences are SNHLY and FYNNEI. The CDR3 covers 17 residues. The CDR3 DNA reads TGTGCCAGCAGTGAAGGACAGGGGCTCATAGGGTCTTATGGCTACACCTTC. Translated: CASSEGQGLIGSYGYTF.